The subject of this entry is one T cell receptor (beta chain). This sample was taken from a study of blood T cell repertoires in COVID-19. Overall study context: Sample material is recorded as cDNA or gDNA derived from T cells, B-cell-depleted T cells, or PBMCs.

With 5 bases removed from V and 8 bases from J, the gap between germline ends came to 21 bases. This CDR3 region has 15 residues. The germline V gene has CDR1 MNHEY and CDR2 SVGAGI. The authors' processing: Quantification of nucleated cells was approximated via reference gene primer amplification. The protocol was immunoSEQ multiplex PCR, while the TCRdb copy is restricted to in-frame clones and leaves out a portion. D and trimming were read from the DNA, whereas the V and J calls and clone size are those reported in that table. The sample lists approximately 310,000 clones, more than 75% occurring once.

The TCR was taken from a man aged 45-65 years with active or convalescent COVID-19. The V gene is TRBV6-5, the J gene TRBJ1-2; tentative D call: TRBD1 (5 bases). The sequenced sample consisted of peripheral blood. The CDR3 spells CASSRDFRDRGGYTF. In DNA, the CDR3 is TGTGCCAGCAGTCGGGACTTCAGGGATCGAGGAGGCTACACCTTC.